The sequence of this TCR beta chain was determined in a study of tumor-infiltrating lymphocytes in primary liver carcinoma. Regarding the study as a whole: The overlap of tumor-adjacent and tumor-blood pairs was smaller than that of tumor region pairs.

Germline V gene data show CDR1 as SGHAT and CDR2 as FQNNGV. The CDR3 totals 14 residues. Losses at the gene ends were 7 bases for V and 6 bases for J; bases not matched to a gene: 7. The researchers produced TCR beta cDNA from around 500 ng total RNA with a constant-region primer. ARM-PCR, slightly modified, supplied the TCR beta libraries through three nested multiplex PCR rounds. The opening two PCR rounds, approximately 10 cycles each, paired TRBV1-TRBV30 forward primers with a C-beta reverse primer. TCRdb used MiXCR to reprocess the multiplex PCR reads, holding one entry per CDR3 protein. The sample records more than 90,000 distinct CDR3 sequences, around 71% being singletons. Co-extracting RNA and DNA was done with roughly 17-33 mg of unsorted bulk tissue as input. This clonotype was picked up a small number of times. Its antigen is as yet unknown.

Sequencing was performed on liver tumor tissue from sampling region 2. Subset given: tumor region T2, inferior pole. The gene calls are TRBV11-2 and TRBJ2-2; 8 bases match TRBD1. The clonotype originates from a woman aged 55-69 years with primary liver carcinoma and hepatitis B virus infection. The CDR3 loop is CASTTGGYSGELFF. The CDR3 nucleotides are TGTGCCAGCACCACAGGGGGGTATTCCGGGGAGCTGTTTTTT. The complete variable domain, with remaining parts taken from reference TRBV11-2 and TRBJ2-2, reads EAGVAQSPRYKIIEKRQSVAFWCNPISGHATLYWYQQILGQGPKLLIQFQNNGVVDDSQLPKDRFSAERLKGVDSTLKIQPAKLEDSAVYLCASTTGGYSGELFFGEGSRLTVL.